Shown below are 32 T cell receptor beta chains from a single sample sequenced in a study of blood T cell repertoires in COVID-19. TCRdb's table, derived via immunoSEQ multiplex PCR, lists solely in-frame clones and lacks some. The sample includes more than 200,000 clones, around 86% of them seen just once. The material sequenced was peripheral blood. Receptors originate from a woman aged 80 or older with COVID-19, enrolled during active disease.

The chain has TRBV5-1 and TRBJ2-1; TRBD2 aligns across 9 bases. V lost 4 bases and J lost 6; bases outside the gene matches: 5. Germline assignment: CDR1 SGHRS and CDR2 YFSETQ. This CDR3 region has 14 residues. CDR3 DNA: TGCGCCAGCAGCCAGGGACTAGCAAGCAATGAGCAGTTCTTC. Protein sequence: CASSQGLASNEQFF. Looking up the rest from reference TRBV5-1 and TRBJ2-1 gives the full variable domain: KAGVTQTPRYLIKTRGQQVTLSCSPISGHRSVSWYQQTPGQGLQFLFEYFSETQRNKGNFPGRFSGRQFSNSRSEMNVSTLELGDSALYLCASSQGLASNEQFFGPGTRLTVL.

Concerning this clone itself: Compared with germline, one end of the junction differs, possibly owing to a read error. The chain joins TRBV28 to TRBJ1-4, with 8 bases lining up with TRBD1. CDR1 MDHEN and CDR2 SYDVKM come from the germline V gene. The CDR3 extends over 15 amino acids. CDR3 sequence: CASTTGGKANEKLFF. The DNA of the CDR3 is TGTGCCAGTACTACAGGGGGGAAAGCTAACGAAAAACTGTTTTTT.

The chain uses TRBV30 and TRBJ1-1; D ambiguous. Germline values: CDR1 GTSNPN, CDR2 SVGIG (reference sequence). The CDR3 is made up of 13 amino acids. Trimming removed 0 bases at V and 1 base at J, with 6 bases between. The CDR3, as DNA: TGTGCCTGGAGTGTACCCGGGAACACTGAAGCTTTCTTT. Protein sequence: CAWSVPGNTEAFF.

The V and J genes are TRBV7-2 and TRBJ2-7, with D possibly TRBD2 on 6 matching bases. Germline V gene data show CDR1 as SGHTA and CDR2 as FQGNSA. This CDR3 spans 14 amino acids. The ends were cut back, 6 bases at V and 1 base at J, with 13 bases in the middle. The CDR3 region has the DNA TGTGCCAGCAGATCCGGGACTGGGTCCTACGAGCAGTACTTC. This translates into CASRSGTGSYEQYF.

The sample holds one count of this clone. V is TRBV11-2 and J is TRBJ1-1, with D possibly TRBD1 on 5 matching bases. This CDR3 region has 11 residues. Trimming pared 4 bases from V and 7 bases from J, leaving 7 bases between. Germline CDR1 SGHAT, CDR2 FQNNGV. The CDR3 nucleotides read TGTGCCAGCAGCTATACAGGTGAAGCTTTCTTT. It encodes CASSYTGEAFF.

This CDR3 reads CASSRSTREKLFF. The DNA for the CDR3 is TGTGCCAGCAGCCGAAGTACGAGGGAAAAACTGTTTTTT. The V and J genes are TRBV12-3 or TRBV12-4 and TRBJ1-4; D call uncertain. CDR3 length: 13 amino acids. V gave up 6 bases and J gave up 8 bases, with 13 bases separating them.

This chain links TRBV3-1 (or the pseudogene TRBV3-2) with TRBJ1-2; TRBD1 might be the D (5 bases). V was pared by 4 bases and J by 3 bases, with 12 bases between. In germline, CDR1 is LGHDT, CDR2 YNNKEL (reference sequence). There are 14 residues in the CDR3. The CDR3 DNA reads TGTGCCAGCAGCCGATCAGGGATGGACTATGGCTACACCTTC. Residues: CASSRSGMDYGYTF.

The CDR3 protein is CSVDSGANTEAFF. The CDR3 DNA reads TGCAGCGTTGACAGCGGGGCGAACACTGAAGCTTTCTTT. The chain couples TRBV29-1 to TRBJ1-1; a possible D gene is TRBD1 (5 bases). The V end lost 3 bases, the J end lost 1 base, and 9 bases lay between the germline ends. The germline CDR1 and CDR2 sequences are SQVTM and ANQGSEA. The CDR3 loop spans 13 amino acids.

The chain recombines TRBV12-5 with TRBJ1-1; D is possibly TRBD1 (5 bases). Germline loops: CDR1 LGHNT, CDR2 FRNRAP. The CDR3 runs 15 residues. Trimming removed 2 bases from V and 3 bases from J, with 13 bases in between. The CDR3: CASGLFRGTDTEAFF. The DNA of the CDR3 is TGTGCTAGTGGTTTGTTTAGGGGCACGGACACTGAAGCTTTCTTT.

This clone has a single count. The genes are TRBV3-1 (or the pseudogene TRBV3-2) and TRBJ2-7; 7 nucleotides align to TRBD2. The V gene end was trimmed by 3 bases and the J gene end by 3 bases; junction bases not matched to a gene: 5. The CDR3 loop spans 14 amino acids. Germline CDR1 is LGHDT and CDR2 is YNNKEL (reference sequence). The chain's CDR3 is CASSHSGQHYEQYF. CDR3 coding DNA: TGTGCCAGCAGCCATAGCGGGCAGCACTACGAGCAGTACTTC.

V is TRBV6-5 and J is TRBJ1-6; no firm D call. The ends were cut back, 4 bases at V and 7 bases at J, with 11 bases in the middle. Germline V lookup: CDR1 MNHEY, CDR2 SVGAGI. The CDR3 sequence is 14 residues long. CDR3 sequence (DNA): TGTGCCAGCAGTTCTCGGGAGGCAAATTCACCCCTCCACTTT. Protein: CASSSREANSPLHF.

The chain links TRBV19 to TRBJ1-4, with D unclear. This CDR3 contains 13 residues. Germline values: CDR1 LNHDA, CDR2 SQIVND (reference sequence). Trimming stripped 7 bases from V and 3 bases from J, with 9 bases between. The CDR3 DNA reads TGTGCCAGTAATGCAGGATCTAATGAAAAACTGTTTTTT. Its translation: CASNAGSNEKLFF.

The V and J genes are TRBV28 and TRBJ1-1; D not certain. Deletions cut 3 bases from V and 1 base from J, with 12 bases between. Germline CDR1 MDHEN, CDR2 SYDVKM. The CDR3 is 15 amino acids. The CDR3 nucleotides are TGTGCCAGCAGTTTCGGAGGGTCGGGGAACACTGAAGCTTTCTTT. Protein product: CASSFGGSGNTEAFF.

The V call is TRBV11-1, the J call TRBJ2-1; 11 bases align to TRBD2. Trimming removed 3 bases from V and 5 bases from J; junction bases left unmatched: 6. The CDR3 is made up of 16 amino acids. CDR1 and CDR2 from the germline V gene are SGHAT and FQDESV (reference sequence). As DNA, the CDR3 is TGTGCCAGCAGCTTCGGACTAGCGGGCGGTAACAATGAGCAGTTCTTC. It encodes CASSFGLAGGNNEQFF.

The V and J genes are TRBV19 and TRBJ2-5; TRBD1 is a possible D gene (6 bases). Trimming shortened V by 1 base and J by 0 bases, and 9 bases separated the two germline ends. Germline lookup yields CDR1 LNHDA and CDR2 SQIVND (reference sequence). The CDR3 covers 15 residues. The CDR3 sequence is CASSIGDTDQETQYF. As DNA, the CDR3 is TGTGCCAGTAGTATAGGGGACACAGACCAAGAGACCCAGTACTTC.

The chain links TRBV19 to TRBJ1-1, with TRBD1 as a possible D gene (5 bases). Deletions cut 7 bases from V and 3 bases from J, with 18 bases between. The CDR3 loop spans 15 amino acids. Per germline, CDR1 LNHDA and CDR2 SQIVND (reference sequence). CDR3 in DNA: TGTGCCAGTATCTCGACCCCAGGGCTGGACACTGAAGCTTTCTTT. This codes for CASISTPGLDTEAFF.

This clone showed up just a few times. The rearrangement joins TRBV5-1 to TRBJ2-7; tentative D call: TRBD2 (6 bases). The V and J ends lost 4 bases and 3 bases respectively, with 17 bases between them. Germline CDR1 reads SGHRS; CDR2 reads YFSETQ. The CDR3 is made up of 15 amino acids. The CDR3 DNA sequence: TGCGCCAGCAGCCCCTCGACTAGACTTGACTACGAGCAGTACTTC. As protein: CASSPSTRLDYEQYF.

As DNA, the CDR3 is TGTGCCATCTCTACAGGTTCGTCTCACGATGAGCAGTTCTTC. Its translation is CAISTGSSHDEQFF. This sequence joins TRBV10-3 and TRBJ2-1; D may be TRBD1 (5 bases). The CDR3 is 14 residues long. With 8 bases removed from V and 8 bases from J, the gap between germline ends came to 19 bases. Per the germline V gene, CDR1 is ENHRY and CDR2 is SYGVKD.

The chain joins TRBV7-9 to TRBJ2-7, with D possibly matching TRBD2 (5 bases). The CDR3 length is 13 residues. V lost 5 bases and J 6 bases, leaving 14 bases between the germline ends. CDR1 and CDR2 from the germline V gene are SEHNR and FQNEAQ (reference sequence). CDR3 DNA sequence: TGTGCCAGCAGCCTGACTCCCGGGGTCGAGCAGTACTTC. Amino acids: CASSLTPGVEQYF.

The chain is built from TRBV2 and TRBJ2-5, with D uncertain. The CDR3 has 14 residues. CDR1 is SNHLY and CDR2 is FYNNEI in the germline V gene. V was trimmed by 2 bases and J by 4 bases, leaving 11 bases between them. CDR3: CASSEPGARETQYF. DNA of the CDR3: TGTGCCAGCAGTGAACCGGGTGCTCGAGAGACCCAGTACTTC. Drawing the rest from reference TRBV2 and TRBJ2-5, the complete variable domain is EPEVTQTPSHQVTQMGQEVILRCVPISNHLYFYWYRQILGQKVEFLVSFYNNEISEKSEIFDDQFSVERPDGSNFTLKIRSTKLEDSAMYFCASSEPGARETQYFGPGTRLLVL.

The V gene is TRBV30, the J gene TRBJ2-7, with 11 bases that match TRBD2. V gave up 8 bases and J gave up 5 bases; unmatched junction bases: 14. The CDR3 is made up of 15 amino acids. Germline V gene lookup returns CDR1 GTSNPN and CDR2 SVGIG (reference sequence). CDR3 loop: CAGAVAGGRAHEQYF. CDR3 sequence (DNA): TGTGCCGGGGCAGTAGCGGGAGGGCGGGCCCACGAGCAGTACTTC.

This clone occurred once. CDR3 in amino acids: CASSYIAGVVNGEQYF. Written as DNA, the CDR3 is TGTGCCAGCAGTTACATAGCGGGAGTCGTGAATGGCGAGCAGTACTTC. V usage is TRBV6-5 and J usage is TRBJ2-7, with 9 bases identical to TRBD2. CDR1 MNHEY and CDR2 SVGAGI come from the germline V gene. The V segment lost 2 bases and the J segment 6 bases; nucleotides outside the gene matches: 11. There are 16 residues in the CDR3.

This clone was recorded once. V and J are TRBV5-1 and TRBJ2-5; 13 bases line up with TRBD2. The CDR3 extends over 16 amino acids. Germline CDR1 reads SGHRS; CDR2 reads YFSETQ. Losses at the gene ends were 4 bases for V and 3 bases for J; bases not matched to a gene: 6. CDR3 residues: CASSTGTSGDKETQYF. DNA of the CDR3: TGCGCCAGCAGCACCGGGACTAGCGGGGATAAAGAGACCCAGTACTTC.

V and J are TRBV18 and TRBJ1-1; 7 bases are shared with TRBD1. This CDR3 region has 15 residues. V shed 3 bases, J shed 8 bases, and the junction held 12 bases outside the gene matches. Germline values: CDR1 KGHSH, CDR2 LQKENI. The CDR3 loop reads CASSPRSGGNLEAFF. The CDR3 coding sequence is TGTGCCAGCTCACCTCGGTCAGGGGGGAATCTGGAAGCTTTCTTT.

The rearrangement joins TRBV6-5 to TRBJ1-6; 9 bases agree with TRBD1. The germline CDR1 and CDR2 sequences are MNHEY and SVGAGI. The CDR3 totals 15 residues. The V gene end was trimmed by 7 bases and the J gene end by 10 bases; junction bases not matched to a gene: 11. CDR3 protein: CASNQHRGQASPLHF. CDR3 sequence (DNA): TGTGCCAGCAACCAACACAGGGGGCAGGCATCACCCCTCCACTTT.

V and J are TRBV24-1 and TRBJ2-5; perhaps TRBD1 as D (6 bases). The CDR3 contains 17 residues. V was cut by 2 bases and J by 5 bases, with 20 bases left in between. Per germline, CDR1 KGHDR and CDR2 SFDVKD. The CDR3 here is CATSDSALGLQGETQYF. DNA for the CDR3: TGTGCCACCAGTGATTCGGCCCTGGGGCTCCAGGGGGAGACCCAGTACTTC.

The J gene is TRBJ1-6, the V gene TRBV19, with 9 bases identical to TRBD1. This CDR3 comprises 15 residues. The germline CDR1 and CDR2 sequences are LNHDA and SQIVND (reference sequence). V lost 5 bases and J lost 7; bases outside the gene matches: 6. CDR3 coding DNA: TGTGCCAGTAGTGCTTACGGACAGGGGAATTCACCCCTCCACTTT. This sequence encodes CASSAYGQGNSPLHF.

Concerning this clone itself: The sample carries other DNA sequences with the same CDR3. The V call is TRBV3-1 (or the pseudogene TRBV3-2), the J call TRBJ2-3, with 9 bases aligning to TRBD2. The V and J ends lost 4 bases and 0 bases, in that order; junction bases with no gene match: 2. The CDR3 contains 15 residues. Germline CDR1 is LGHDT and CDR2 is YNNKEL (reference sequence). In nucleotides, the CDR3 is TGTGCCAGCAGCCTTAGCGGGGGTAGCACAGATACGCAGTATTTT. Its protein product is CASSLSGGSTDTQYF.

This chain joins TRBV25-1 and TRBJ2-6; 7 bases fit TRBD1. The V gene's germline CDR1 is MGHDK and CDR2 SYGVNS. Losses at the gene ends were 3 bases for V and 2 bases for J; bases not matched to a gene: 1. This CDR3 is 15 amino acids long. The chain's CDR3 is CASSDDRAGANVLTF. The CDR3 DNA sequence: TGTGCCAGCAGTGATGACAGGGCTGGGGCCAACGTCCTGACTTTC.

Written as DNA, the CDR3 is TGCGCCAGCAGCTTAGACTCCGGACAGGGGGATCAGCCCCAGCATTTT. Translating gives CASSLDSGQGDQPQHF. The genes are TRBV5-1 and TRBJ1-5, with TRBD1 matching over 10 bases. This CDR3 has 16 residues. V dropped 2 bases and J dropped 5; count of bases not matched to a gene: 7. Germline V CDR1 and CDR2: SGHRS, YFSETQ.

The chain uses TRBV27 and TRBJ1-4, with D possibly matching TRBD1 (6 bases). V lost 3 bases and J 6 bases, leaving 17 bases between the germline ends. CDR3 length: 16 residues. CDR1 and CDR2 from the germline V gene are MNHEY and SMNVEV (reference sequence). CDR3 protein: CASSLAGGRRDEKLFF. DNA of the CDR3: TGTGCCAGCAGTTTGGCGGGGGGGCGGAGGGATGAAAAACTGTTTTTT.

This clone was counted only a few times. The genes are TRBV2 and TRBJ1-5; D not resolved. CDR1 SNHLY and CDR2 FYNNEI come from the germline V gene. This CDR3 is built from 11 residues. The V gene lost 3 bases and the J gene lost 6 bases, with 3 bases spanning the gap. CDR3 residues: CASSDGQPQHF. CDR3 nucleotides: TGTGCCAGCAGTGACGGTCAGCCCCAGCATTTT.